This T cell receptor (beta chain) emerged from a study of CD8+CD57+ T cells in acquired aplastic anemia. Study overall: Mean yield of DNA from sorted CD4+ and CD8+ cells was 2.5 to 4 ug. Study-wide findings and caveats: Overlap between patients and controls comprised some 31 CD8+ CDR3 sequences.

The CDR3 runs to 15 residues. Germline V gives CDR1 SGHVS, CDR2 FQNEAQ. Remarks on this clonotype: Its target is not known. The junction differs from germline at one of its ends, possibly a read error.

TCR beta VDJ and CDR3 profiling used genomic DNA as template. MiXCR, applied by TCRdb to the reads, yields one record per CDR3 protein. The sample has some 280,000 distinct CDR3 sequences, around 60% seen once. The sample taken for sequencing was sorted CD4+, CD8+, or CD8+CD57+ T cells (not recorded which) from PBMCs. The rearrangement joins TRBV7-8 to TRBJ1-5; 8 nucleotides line up with TRBD1. The TCR comes from a human donor with severe aplastic anemia or a healthy control (not recorded which). Here the CDR3 DNA reads TGTGCCGGCAGCCGGGACAGGTGGGGCAATCAGCCCCAGCATTTT. Encoded protein: CAGSRDRWGNQPQHF.